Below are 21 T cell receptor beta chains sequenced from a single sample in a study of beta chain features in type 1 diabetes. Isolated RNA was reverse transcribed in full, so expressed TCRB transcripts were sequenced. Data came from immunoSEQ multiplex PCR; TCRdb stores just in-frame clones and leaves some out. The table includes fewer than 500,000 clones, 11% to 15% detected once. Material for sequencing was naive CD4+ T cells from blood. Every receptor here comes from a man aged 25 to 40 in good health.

CDR3 loop: CASSSTGPLRRGPNNEQFF. The CDR3 DNA is TGTGCCAGCAGCTCCACCGGGCCTTTGAGGCGGGGGCCCAACAATGAGCAGTTCTTC. V is TRBV7-6 and J is TRBJ2-1, with D maybe TRBD2 (7 bases). This CDR3 has 19 residues. V lost 4 bases and J lost 5, with 27 bases in between. CDR1 SGHVS and CDR2 FNYEAQ come from the germline V gene. Based on the CDR3 plus reference TRBV7-6 and TRBJ2-1, the full variable domain is GAGVSQSPRYKVTKRGQDVALRCDPISGHVSLYWYRQALGQGPEFLTYFNYEAQQDKSGLPNDRFSAERPEGSISTLTIQRTEQRDSAMYRCASSSTGPLRRGPNNEQFFGPGTRLTVL.

CDR3 nucleotide sequence: TGTGCCAGCGGCCCCCACTACGAGCAGTACTTC. Translated, it gives CASGPHYEQYF. The V gene is TRBV28, the J gene TRBJ2-7; D gene ambiguous. Germline assignment: CDR1 MDHEN and CDR2 SYDVKM. Trimming stripped 8 bases from V and 3 bases from J, with 8 bases between. The CDR3 loop spans 11 amino acids.

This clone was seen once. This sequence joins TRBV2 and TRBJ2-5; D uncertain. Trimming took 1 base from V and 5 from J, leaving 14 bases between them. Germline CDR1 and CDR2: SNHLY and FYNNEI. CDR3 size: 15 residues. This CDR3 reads CASSEDYTTGETQYF. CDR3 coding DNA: TGTGCCAGCAGTGAAGATTATACCACTGGGGAGACCCAGTACTTC.

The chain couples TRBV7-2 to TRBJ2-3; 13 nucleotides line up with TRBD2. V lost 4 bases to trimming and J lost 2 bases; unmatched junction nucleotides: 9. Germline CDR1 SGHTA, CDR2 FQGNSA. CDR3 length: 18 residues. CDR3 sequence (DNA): TGTGCCAGCAGCTCCAACCGACTAGCGGGGGGTTTCACAGATACGCAGTATTTT. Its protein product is CASSSNRLAGGFTDTQYF.

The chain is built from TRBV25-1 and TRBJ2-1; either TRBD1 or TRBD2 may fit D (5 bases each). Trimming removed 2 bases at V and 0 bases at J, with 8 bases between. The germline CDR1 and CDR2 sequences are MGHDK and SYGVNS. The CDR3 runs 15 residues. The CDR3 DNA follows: TGTGCCAGCAGTGAACGGGGCTACTCCTACAATGAGCAGTTCTTC. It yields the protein CASSERGYSYNEQFF.

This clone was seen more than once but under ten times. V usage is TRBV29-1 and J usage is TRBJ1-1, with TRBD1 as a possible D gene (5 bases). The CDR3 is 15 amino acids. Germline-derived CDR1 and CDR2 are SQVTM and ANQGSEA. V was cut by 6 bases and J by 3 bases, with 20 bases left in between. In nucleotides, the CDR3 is TGCAGCGTACCCCGGGGCTGGGGGAGTGACACTGAAGCTTTCTTT. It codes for CSVPRGWGSDTEAFF. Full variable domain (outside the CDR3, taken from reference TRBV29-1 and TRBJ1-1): SAVISQKPSRDICQRGTSLTIQCQVDSQVTMMFWYRQQPGQSLTLIATANQGSEATYESGFVIDKFPISRPNLTFSTLTVSNMSPEDSSIYLCSVPRGWGSDTEAFFGQGTRLTVV.

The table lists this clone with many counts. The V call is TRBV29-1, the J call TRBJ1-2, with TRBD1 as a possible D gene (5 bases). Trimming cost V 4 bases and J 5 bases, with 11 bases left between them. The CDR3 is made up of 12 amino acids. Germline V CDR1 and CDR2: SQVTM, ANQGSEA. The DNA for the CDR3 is TGCAGCGTTGGCGACAGCGGATATGGCTACACCTTC. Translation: CSVGDSGYGYTF.

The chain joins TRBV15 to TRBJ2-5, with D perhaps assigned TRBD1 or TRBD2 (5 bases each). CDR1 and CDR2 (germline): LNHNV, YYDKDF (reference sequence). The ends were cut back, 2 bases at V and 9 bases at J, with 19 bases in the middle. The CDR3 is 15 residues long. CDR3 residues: CATSRTRDVSRSQYF. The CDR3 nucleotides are TGTGCCACCAGCAGAACTAGGGACGTTTCGCGTTCCCAGTACTTC.

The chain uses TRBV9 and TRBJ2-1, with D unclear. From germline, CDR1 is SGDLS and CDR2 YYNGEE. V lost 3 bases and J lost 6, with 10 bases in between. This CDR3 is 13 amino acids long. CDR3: CASSGRLGNEQFF. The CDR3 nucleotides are TGTGCCAGCAGCGGTCGACTGGGCAATGAGCAGTTCTTC.

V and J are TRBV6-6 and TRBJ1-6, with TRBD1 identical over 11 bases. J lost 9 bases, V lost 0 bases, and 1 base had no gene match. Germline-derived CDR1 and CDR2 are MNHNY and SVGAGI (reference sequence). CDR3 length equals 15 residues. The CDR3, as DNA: TGTGCCAGCAGTTACTCCGGGACAGGGGGTTCACCCCTCCACTTT. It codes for CASSYSGTGGSPLHF.

CDR3 residues: CASSHPMGQGSIYGYTF. The CDR3 DNA sequence: TGCGCCAGCAGCCACCCCATGGGACAGGGGTCCATCTATGGCTACACCTTC. The genes are TRBV5-1 and TRBJ1-2, with TRBD1 matching over 10 bases. The CDR3 has 17 residues. Germline V CDR1 and CDR2: SGHRS, YFSETQ. Germline trimming cut 4 bases from V and 4 bases from J; bases unmatched to any gene: 13.

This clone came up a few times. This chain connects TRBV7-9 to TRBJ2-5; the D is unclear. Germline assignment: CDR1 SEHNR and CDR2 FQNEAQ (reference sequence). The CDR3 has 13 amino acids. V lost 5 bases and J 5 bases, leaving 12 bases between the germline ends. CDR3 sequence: CASSPLGTETQYF. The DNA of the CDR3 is TGTGCCAGCAGCCCGTTGGGAACGGAGACCCAGTACTTC.

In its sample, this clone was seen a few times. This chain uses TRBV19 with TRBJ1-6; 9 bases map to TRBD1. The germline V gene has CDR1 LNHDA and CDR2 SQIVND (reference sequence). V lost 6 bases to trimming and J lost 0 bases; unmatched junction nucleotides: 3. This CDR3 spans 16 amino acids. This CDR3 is CASRDRGSSYNSPLHF. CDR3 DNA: TGTGCCAGTAGAGACAGGGGGAGCTCCTATAATTCACCCCTCCACTTT.

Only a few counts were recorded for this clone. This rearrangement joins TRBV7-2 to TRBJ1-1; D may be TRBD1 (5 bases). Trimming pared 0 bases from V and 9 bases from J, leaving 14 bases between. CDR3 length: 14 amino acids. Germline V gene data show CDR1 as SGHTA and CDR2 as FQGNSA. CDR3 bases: TGTGCCAGCAGCTTAGCCCGGGGGTCAGGGCAAGCTTTCTTT. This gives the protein CASSLARGSGQAFF.

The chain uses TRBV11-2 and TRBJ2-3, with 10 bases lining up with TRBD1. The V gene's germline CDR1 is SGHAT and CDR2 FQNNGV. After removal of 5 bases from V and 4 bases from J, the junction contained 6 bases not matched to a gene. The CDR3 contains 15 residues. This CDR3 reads CASSTSGTGADTQYF. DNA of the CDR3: TGTGCCAGCAGCACCTCCGGGACAGGGGCAGATACGCAGTATTTT. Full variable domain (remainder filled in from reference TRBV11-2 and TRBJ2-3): EAGVAQSPRYKIIEKRQSVAFWCNPISGHATLYWYQQILGQGPKLLIQFQNNGVVDDSQLPKDRFSAERLKGVDSTLKIQPAKLEDSAVYLCASSTSGTGADTQYFGPGTRLTVL.

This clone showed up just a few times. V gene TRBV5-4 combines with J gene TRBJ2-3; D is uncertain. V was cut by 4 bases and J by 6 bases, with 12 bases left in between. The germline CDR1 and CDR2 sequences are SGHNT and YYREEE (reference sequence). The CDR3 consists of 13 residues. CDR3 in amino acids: CASSADLTDTQYF. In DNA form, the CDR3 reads TGTGCCAGCAGCGCAGACTTGACGGATACGCAGTATTTT.

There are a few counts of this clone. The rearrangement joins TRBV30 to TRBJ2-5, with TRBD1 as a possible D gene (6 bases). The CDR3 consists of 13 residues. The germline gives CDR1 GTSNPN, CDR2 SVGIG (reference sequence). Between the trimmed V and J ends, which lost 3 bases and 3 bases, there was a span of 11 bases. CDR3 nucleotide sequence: TGTGCCTGGAGATCGACAGGAGAAGAGACCCAGTACTTC. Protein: CAWRSTGEETQYF.

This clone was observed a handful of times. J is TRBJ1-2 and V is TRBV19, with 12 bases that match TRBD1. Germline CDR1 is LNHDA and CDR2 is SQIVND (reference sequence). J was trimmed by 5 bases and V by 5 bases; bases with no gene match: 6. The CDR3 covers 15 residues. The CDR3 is CASSRDRGLRYGYTF. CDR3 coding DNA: TGTGCCAGTAGTCGGGACAGGGGGCTAAGATATGGCTACACCTTC.

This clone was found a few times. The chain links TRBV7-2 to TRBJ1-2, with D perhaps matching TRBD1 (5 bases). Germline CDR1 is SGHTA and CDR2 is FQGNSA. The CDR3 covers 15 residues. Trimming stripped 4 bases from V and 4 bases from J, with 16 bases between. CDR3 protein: CASSYRGYGPYGYTF. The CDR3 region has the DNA TGTGCCAGCAGCTACCGGGGCTACGGTCCCTATGGCTACACCTTC. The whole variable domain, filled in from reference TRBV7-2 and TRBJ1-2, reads GAGVSQSPSNKVTEKGKDVELRCDPISGHTALYWYRQSLGQGLEFLIYFQGNSAPDKSGLPSDRFSAERTGGSVSTLTIQRTQQEDSAVYLCASSYRGYGPYGYTFGSGTRLTVV.

The chain's CDR3 is CASGGLETQYF. Here the CDR3 DNA reads TGCGCCAGCGGGGGCTTAGAGACCCAGTACTTC. The genes are TRBV5-1 and TRBJ2-5, with TRBD1 as a possible D gene (6 bases). The CDR3 has 11 residues. The germline CDR1 and CDR2 sequences are SGHRS and YFSETQ. Trimming pared 7 bases from V and 4 bases from J, leaving 8 bases between.

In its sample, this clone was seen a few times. The CDR3, as DNA: TGTGCCAGTAGTCCTCTTAAACCGGGGGGGAACTACAATGAGCAGTTCTTC. Translation: CASSPLKPGGNYNEQFF. The V call is TRBV19, the J call TRBJ2-1; 8 bases line up with TRBD2. Trimming took 5 bases from V and 3 from J; bases not matched to a gene: 12. The germline CDR1 and CDR2 sequences are LNHDA and SQIVND (reference sequence). The CDR3 extends over 17 amino acids. The full variable domain, in which reference TRBV19 and TRBJ2-1 provide the parts outside the CDR3, is DGGITQSPKYLFRKEGQNVTLSCEQNLNHDAMYWYRQDPGQGLRLIYYSQIVNDFQKGDIAEGYSVSREKKESFPLTVTSAQKNPTAFYLCASSPLKPGGNYNEQFFGPGTRLTVL.